This is a list of T cell receptor beta chains from one sample in a study of vaccination and CD4 T cells after COVID-19. MiXCR, applied by TCRdb to the PCR reads, yields one record per CDR3 protein. The sample gives roughly 16,000 distinct CDR3 sequences, about 40% of which show up once; 8.4% is in the top ten. These receptors lack a known antigen. Input material: CD4+ T cells from blood, cultured in vitro. These receptors were collected from a human donor who had recovered from COVID-19. Each CDR3 is given with its conserved first and last residue. The order of the fields is clone size, J gene, V gene, D gene, CDR3 length, CDR3 protein, CDR3 DNA. The D gene is left open where the match is weak. The size entry is marked missing in some rows and otherwise reads once, few, many or a size class.

size: few
J: TRBJ2-3
V: TRBV24-1
D: TRBD2
length: 17
CDR3: CATSDPASGRAVDTQYF
DNA: TGTGCCACCAGTGACCCAGCTAGCGGGAGGGCCGTAGATACGCAGTATTTT

size: .
J: TRBJ2-5
V: TRBV28
D: TRBD1
length: 14
CDR3: CASSSGQGAETQYF
DNA: TGTGCCAGCAGTTCGGGACAGGGGGCAGAGACCCAGTACTTC

size: few
J: TRBJ2-1
V: TRBV2
D: TRBD2
length: 14
CDR3: CASSSETSGNEQFF
DNA: TGTGCCAGCAGTTCTGAGACTAGCGGCAATGAGCAGTTCTTC

size: .
J: TRBJ2-3
V: TRBV28
D: TRBD2
length: 14
CDR3: CAAYPAGYTDTQYF
DNA: TGTGCGGCTTACCCAGCGGGATACACAGATACGCAGTATTTT

size: .
J: TRBJ2-2
V: TRBV20-1
D: .
length: 15
CDR3: CSARGPWVGTGELFF
DNA: TGCAGTGCTAGGGGGCCCTGGGTGGGCACCGGGGAGCTGTTTTTT

size: .
J: TRBJ2-5
V: TRBV2
D: .
length: 13
CDR3: CASSERGSETQYF
DNA: TGTGCCAGCAGTGAAAGGGGGAGCGAGACCCAGTACTTC

size: .
J: TRBJ2-5
V: TRBV12-3/TRBV12-4
D: TRBD1
length: 14
CDR3: CASSPGQGGETQYF
DNA: TGTGCCAGCAGTCCCGGACAGGGGGGAGAGACCCAGTACTTC

size: .
J: TRBJ1-5
V: TRBV30
D: .
length: 13
CDR3: CAWSTVVDQPQHF
DNA: TGTGCCTGGTCGACAGTAGTCGATCAGCCCCAGCATTTT

size: .
J: TRBJ1-5
V: TRBV6-5
D: .
length: 13
CDR3: CASSYSFSQPQHF
DNA: TGTGCCAGCAGTTACTCTTTCTCTCAGCCCCAGCATTTT

size: few
J: TRBJ1-2
V: TRBV27
D: TRBD1
length: 16
CDR3: CASSPGTGRTVSGYTF
DNA: TGTGCCAGCAGTCCCGGGACAGGGCGGACCGTGAGTGGCTACACCTTC

size: .
J: TRBJ1-5
V: TRBV30
D: .
length: 13
CDR3: CAWRQGSNQPQHF
DNA: TGTGCCTGGAGACAGGGAAGCAATCAGCCCCAGCATTTT

size: .
J: TRBJ1-6
V: TRBV20-1
D: .
length: 15
CDR3: CSARGGAGANSPLHF
DNA: TGCAGTGCTAGAGGGGGGGCGGGGGCTAATTCACCCCTCCACTTT

size: few
J: TRBJ2-2
V: TRBV6-1
D: TRBD1
length: 16
CDR3: CASRLRGTGHGGELFF
DNA: TGTGCCAGCAGACTTAGAGGGACAGGGCATGGCGGGGAGCTGTTTTTT

size: few
J: TRBJ1-1
V: TRBV10-3
D: .
length: 12
CDR3: CAISESATEAFF
DNA: TGTGCCATCAGTGAGTCAGCAACTGAAGCTTTCTTT

size: few
J: TRBJ1-1
V: TRBV29-1
D: .
length: 15
CDR3: CSVDRSAGPNTEAFF
DNA: TGCAGCGTTGATCGGTCGGCAGGACCGAACACTGAAGCTTTCTTT

size: .
J: TRBJ1-6
V: TRBV24-1
D: .
length: 13
CDR3: CATARGKNSPLHF
DNA: TGTGCCACCGCCCGGGGGAAAAATTCACCCCTCCACTTT

size: medium-sized
J: TRBJ1-6
V: TRBV27
D: TRBD1
length: 12
CDR3: CASGQGFSPLHF
DNA: TGTGCCAGCGGACAGGGTTTTTCACCCCTCCACTTT

size: .
J: TRBJ2-7
V: TRBV15
D: .
length: 13
CDR3: CATSRDRVYEQYF
DNA: TGTGCCACCAGCAGAGATCGGGTCTACGAGCAGTACTTC

size: .
J: TRBJ2-5
V: TRBV12-3/TRBV12-4
D: .
length: 14
CDR3: CASSSQTDGETQYF
DNA: TGTGCCAGCAGTTCCCAGACTGACGGAGAGACCCAGTACTTC

size: .
J: TRBJ1-1
V: TRBV2
D: TRBD1
length: 14
CDR3: CASSEQGVNTEAFF
DNA: TGTGCCAGCAGTGAGCAGGGGGTGAACACTGAAGCTTTCTTT

size: few
J: TRBJ1-1
V: TRBV20-1
D: .
length: 14
CDR3: CSARDIPQGTEAFF
DNA: TGCAGTGCTAGAGATATACCCCAAGGCACTGAAGCTTTCTTT

size: .
J: TRBJ1-3
V: TRBV10-3
D: .
length: 15
CDR3: CAIKTQVGSGNTIYF
DNA: TGTGCCATCAAGACGCAGGTGGGCTCTGGAAACACCATATATTTT

size: .
J: TRBJ2-3
V: TRBV20-1
D: TRBD2
length: 14
CDR3: CSAREAGGVDTQYF
DNA: TGCAGTGCTAGAGAGGCGGGAGGAGTAGATACGCAGTATTTT

size: .
J: TRBJ1-1
V: TRBV7-2
D: TRBD1
length: 14
CDR3: CASSWTGADTEAFF
DNA: TGTGCCAGCAGTTGGACAGGGGCGGACACTGAAGCTTTCTTT

size: .
J: TRBJ2-7
V: TRBV7-2
D: .
length: 15
CDR3: CASSLSWQSAYEQYF
DNA: TGTGCCAGCAGCTTAAGCTGGCAATCGGCCTACGAGCAGTACTTC

size: .
J: TRBJ1-3
V: TRBV24-1
D: .
length: 14
CDR3: CATSDAGFADTIYF
DNA: TGTGCCACCAGTGATGCAGGGTTCGCAGACACCATATATTTT

size: .
J: TRBJ2-1
V: TRBV2
D: .
length: 15
CDR3: CATRGGSSSYNEQFF
DNA: TGTGCCACCAGGGGGGGGTCAAGCTCCTACAATGAGCAGTTCTTC

size: .
J: TRBJ2-3
V: TRBV11-3
D: .
length: 12
CDR3: CASSFGGDTQYF
DNA: TGTGCCAGCAGCTTTGGAGGGGATACGCAGTATTTT

size: .
J: TRBJ2-7
V: TRBV7-9
D: .
length: 14
CDR3: CASSLASGSYEQYF
DNA: TGTGCCAGCAGCTTAGCCTCAGGATCCTACGAGCAGTACTTC

size: .
J: TRBJ2-7
V: TRBV7-9
D: .
length: 15
CDR3: CASSSQGGIGNEQYF
DNA: TGTGCCAGCAGCTCGCAGGGGGGAATTGGCAACGAGCAGTACTTC

size: .
J: TRBJ2-1
V: TRBV28
D: TRBD2
length: 14
CDR3: CASNPGTSGNEQFF
DNA: TGTGCCAGCAACCCCGGGACTAGCGGCAATGAGCAGTTCTTC

size: .
J: TRBJ1-1
V: TRBV2
D: .
length: 12
CDR3: CASRRRPTEAFF
DNA: TGTGCCAGCAGGCGGAGACCCACTGAAGCTTTCTTT

size: few
J: TRBJ1-2
V: TRBV24-1
D: .
length: 11
CDR3: CATSDQYGYTF
DNA: TGTGCCACCAGTGACCAATATGGCTACACCTTC

size: .
J: TRBJ1-5
V: TRBV18
D: TRBD1
length: 13
CDR3: CASSGTGHQPQHF
DNA: TGTGCCAGCAGCGGGACAGGGCATCAGCCCCAGCATTTT

size: .
J: TRBJ2-7
V: TRBV12-3/TRBV12-4
D: TRBD2
length: 14
CDR3: CASSVSGSSYEQYF
DNA: TGTGCCAGCAGTGTTAGCGGGAGTTCCTACGAGCAGTACTTC

size: .
J: TRBJ2-5
V: TRBV3-1
D: .
length: 14
CDR3: CASSQEPSQGTQYF
DNA: TGTGCCAGCAGCCAAGAACCTAGCCAAGGGACCCAGTACTTC

size: .
J: TRBJ2-7
V: TRBV20-1
D: TRBD1
length: 15
CDR3: CSAPQPRQGTYEQYF
DNA: TGCAGTGCTCCCCAGCCCCGACAGGGCACCTACGAGCAGTACTTC

size: .
J: TRBJ2-2
V: TRBV11-3
D: TRBD2
length: 17
CDR3: CASSPNSGLADTGELFF
DNA: TGTGCCAGCAGCCCGAACTCTGGACTAGCGGACACCGGGGAGCTGTTTTTT

size: few
J: TRBJ1-1
V: TRBV19
D: .
length: 13
CDR3: CASSIEPGRQAFF
DNA: TGTGCCAGTAGTATAGAGCCGGGCCGGCAAGCTTTCTTT

size: .
J: TRBJ2-2
V: TRBV4-2
D: .
length: 16
CDR3: CASSRAGTARTGELFF
DNA: TGTGCCAGCAGCAGAGCCGGGACTGCGAGGACCGGGGAGCTGTTTTTT